The clone carrying this T cell receptor beta chain has a handful of counts. What it recognizes is unknown. The data derive from a study of T cells after yellow fever vaccination. Study context: Fractions containing few cells were prepared with SMART-Seq v4 Ultra Low Input.

Whole-study findings and limits: Peaking faster, on day 5 versus 15, the secondary response was nonetheless weaker.

UMIs and a universal primer site were added when TCR cDNA was made by 5'RACE template switching. MiXCR, applied by TCRdb to the 5' RACE reads, yields one record per CDR3 protein. The sample has hundreds of thousands of distinct CDR3 sequences; 9% to 15% are singletons. The CDR3 runs to 18 residues. With 6 bases clipped from V and 0 bases from J, the junction kept 10 bases outside the gene matches. Germline V lookup: CDR1 SQVTM, CDR2 ANQGSEA. The sequences come from PBMCs, collected on the day of the yellow fever booster vaccination. The sequence was collected from a young man who received the YFV17D yellow fever vaccine. The V gene is TRBV29-1, the J gene TRBJ2-1, with TRBD2 identical over 14 bases. The DNA for the CDR3 is TGCAGCGTGGGGGGGACTAGCGGGAGACGGAGCTCCTACAATGAGCAGTTCTTC. It yields the protein CSVGGTSGRRSSYNEQFF.